This T cell receptor beta chain was observed in a study of neurological immune-mediated disorders. Study background: Secondary progressive cases numbered 3 among the 35 or so multiple sclerosis patients, while the other 31 were relapsing-remitting.

Deletions cut 0 bases from V and 1 base from J, with 9 bases between. Germline V gives CDR1 LGHNA, CDR2 YNFKEQ. This CDR3 has 15 residues. The time point denotes: longitudinal time-point 3. This clonotype was seen only a few times. Its antigen is unknown. Since a much larger clone is just one base distant, this may be a read error. Points from the study as a whole: It was HTLV-1-associated myelopathy that showed the most TCR clonal expansion, while multiple sclerosis showed the least, falling below healthy controls.

One entry per CDR3 protein results from TCRdb running MiXCR on the 5' RACE reads. The table records tens of thousands of distinct CDR3 sequences, roughly 4.3% of them present only once. This clonotype was sampled from a woman aged 60-70 years with multiple sclerosis. This sequence joins TRBV4-2 and TRBJ1-1; D unclear. Sample: PBMCs. The CDR3 region is CASSQDWYTNTEAFF. As DNA, the CDR3 is TGTGCCAGCAGCCAAGATTGGTACACGAACACTGAAGCTTTCTTT.